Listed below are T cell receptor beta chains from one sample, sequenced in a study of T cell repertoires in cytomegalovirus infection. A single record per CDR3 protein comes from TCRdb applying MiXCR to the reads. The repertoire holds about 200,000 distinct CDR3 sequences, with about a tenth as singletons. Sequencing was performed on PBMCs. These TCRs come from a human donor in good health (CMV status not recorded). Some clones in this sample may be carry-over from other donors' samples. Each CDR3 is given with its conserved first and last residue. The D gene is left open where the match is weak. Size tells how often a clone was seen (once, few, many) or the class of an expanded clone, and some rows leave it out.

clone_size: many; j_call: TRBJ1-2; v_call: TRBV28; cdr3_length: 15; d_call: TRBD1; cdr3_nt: TGTGCCAGCAGCTGGGCGGACAGGGCGGGCTATGGCTACACCTTC; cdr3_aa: CASSWADRAGYGYTF
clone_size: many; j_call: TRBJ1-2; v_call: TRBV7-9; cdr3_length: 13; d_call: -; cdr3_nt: TGTGCCAGCAGCTTTTATGCTGGTTATGGCTACACCTTC; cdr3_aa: CASSFYAGYGYTF
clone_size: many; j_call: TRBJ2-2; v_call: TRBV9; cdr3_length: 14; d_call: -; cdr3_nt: TGTGCCAGCAGCACCGGGACGAACACCGGGGAGCTGTTTTTT; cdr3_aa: CASSTGTNTGELFF
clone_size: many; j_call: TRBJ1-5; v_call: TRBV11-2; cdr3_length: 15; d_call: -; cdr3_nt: TGTGCCAGCAGCTTAGAGGGGGGTTTCAATCAGCCCCAGCATTTT; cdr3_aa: CASSLEGGFNQPQHF
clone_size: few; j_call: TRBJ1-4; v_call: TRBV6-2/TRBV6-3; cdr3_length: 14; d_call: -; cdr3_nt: TGTGCCAGCAGGAACGGGGACGGCAATGAAAAACTGTTTTTT; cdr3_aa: CASRNGDGNEKLFF
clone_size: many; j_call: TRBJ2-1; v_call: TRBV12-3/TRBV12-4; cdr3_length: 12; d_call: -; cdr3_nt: TGTGCCAGCAGTGATCCTAGCCATGAGCAGTTCTTC; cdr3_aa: CASSDPSHEQFF
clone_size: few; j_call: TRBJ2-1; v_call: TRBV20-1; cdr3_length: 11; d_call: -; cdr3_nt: TGCAGTGCACCACGGGATCATGAGCAGTTCTTC; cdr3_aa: CSAPRDHEQFF
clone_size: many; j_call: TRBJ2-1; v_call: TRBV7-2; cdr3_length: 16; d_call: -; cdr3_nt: TGTGCCAGCAGCTTAGACGCCAGTGGAAACCACAATGAGCAGTTCTTC; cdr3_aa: CASSLDASGNHNEQFF
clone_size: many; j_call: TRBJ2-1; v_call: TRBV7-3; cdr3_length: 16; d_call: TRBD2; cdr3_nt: TGTGCCAGCAGCTTATATACTAGCGGGAAGATTAGTGAGCAGTTCTTC; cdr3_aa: CASSLYTSGKISEQFF
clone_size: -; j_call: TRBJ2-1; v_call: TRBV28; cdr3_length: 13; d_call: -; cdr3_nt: TGTGCCACGCTCGAGACAGGCTACAATGAGCAGTTCTTC; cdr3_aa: CATLETGYNEQFF
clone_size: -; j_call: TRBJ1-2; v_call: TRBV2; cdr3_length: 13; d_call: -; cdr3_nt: TGTGCCAGCAGTGAAATACAGGGTTCAGGCTACACCTTC; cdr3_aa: CASSEIQGSGYTF
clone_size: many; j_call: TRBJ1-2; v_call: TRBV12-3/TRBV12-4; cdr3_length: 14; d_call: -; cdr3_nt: TGTGCCAGCACGTTGGGGGAGGTCTTAGGAGGCTACACCTTC; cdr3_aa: CASTLGEVLGGYTF
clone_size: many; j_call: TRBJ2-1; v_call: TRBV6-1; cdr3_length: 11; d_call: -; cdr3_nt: TGTGCCTCCCGGGAGACGACTGAGCAGTTCTTC; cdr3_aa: CASRETTEQFF
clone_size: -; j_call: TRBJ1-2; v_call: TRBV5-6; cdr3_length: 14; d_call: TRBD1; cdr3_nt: TGTGCCAGCAGCTTTACAGGGGGCGCTTGGGGCTACACCTTC; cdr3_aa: CASSFTGGAWGYTF
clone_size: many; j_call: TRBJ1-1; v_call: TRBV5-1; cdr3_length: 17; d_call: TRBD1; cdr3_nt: TGCGCCAGCAGCCACCGGACAGGGGGCAACCGGAACACTGAAGCTTTCTTT; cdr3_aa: CASSHRTGGNRNTEAFF
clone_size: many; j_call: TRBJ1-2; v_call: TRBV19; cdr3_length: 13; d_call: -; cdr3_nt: TGTGCCAGTAGCCCGGGGGTTAACTATGGCTACACCTTC; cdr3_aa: CASSPGVNYGYTF
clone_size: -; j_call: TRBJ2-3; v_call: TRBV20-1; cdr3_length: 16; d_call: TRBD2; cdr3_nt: TGCAGTGCTAGAGAGTTAAAGACTAGCGGGACAGATACGCAGTATTTT; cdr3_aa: CSARELKTSGTDTQYF
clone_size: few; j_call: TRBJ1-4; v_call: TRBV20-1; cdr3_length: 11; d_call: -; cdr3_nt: TGCAGTGTGTTGTTTGGCGAAAAACTGTTTTTT; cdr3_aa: CSVLFGEKLFF
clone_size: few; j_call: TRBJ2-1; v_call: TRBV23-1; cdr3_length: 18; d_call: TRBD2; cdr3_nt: TGCGCCAGCAGTCAAACCCTTGCGGGAGGGGGCTCCTACAATGAGCAGTTCTTC; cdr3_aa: CASSQTLAGGGSYNEQFF
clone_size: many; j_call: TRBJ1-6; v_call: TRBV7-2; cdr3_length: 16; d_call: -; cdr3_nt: TGTGCCAGCAGGCACGGAGGGGTGGGAAATAATTCACCCCTCCACTTT; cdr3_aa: CASRHGGVGNNSPLHF
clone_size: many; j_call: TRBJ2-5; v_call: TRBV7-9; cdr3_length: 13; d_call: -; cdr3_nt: TGTGCCAGCAGCTTAGCGGCGGCTTCGGGACATTACTTC; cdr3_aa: CASSLAAASGHYF
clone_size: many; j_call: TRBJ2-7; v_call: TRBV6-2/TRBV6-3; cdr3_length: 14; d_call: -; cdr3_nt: TGTGCCAGCAGTTACTCAGGGACCGCCTACGAGCAGTACTTC; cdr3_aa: CASSYSGTAYEQYF
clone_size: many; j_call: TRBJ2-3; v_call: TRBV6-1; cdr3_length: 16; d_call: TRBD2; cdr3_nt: TGTGCCAGCAGTCCAAGACTAGCGGACTACACAGATACGCAGTATTTT; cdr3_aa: CASSPRLADYTDTQYF
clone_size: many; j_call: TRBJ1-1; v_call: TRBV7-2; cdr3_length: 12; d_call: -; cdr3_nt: TGTGCCAGCAGCTCCACAGGGCTTGAAGCTTTCTTT; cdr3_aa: CASSSTGLEAFF
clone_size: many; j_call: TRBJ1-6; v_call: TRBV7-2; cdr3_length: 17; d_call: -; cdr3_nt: TGTGCCAGCAGCTTAGTGGGGGTAGGGACGGGTAATTCACCCCTCCACTTT; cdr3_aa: CASSLVGVGTGNSPLHF
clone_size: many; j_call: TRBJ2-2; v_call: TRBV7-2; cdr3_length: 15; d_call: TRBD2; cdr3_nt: TGTGCCAGCAGCCGGGGACTAGCGGGGACCGGGGAGCTGTTTTTT; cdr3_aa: CASSRGLAGTGELFF
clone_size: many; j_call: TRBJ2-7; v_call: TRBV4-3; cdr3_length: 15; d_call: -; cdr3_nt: TGCGCCAGCAGCCAAATCCTCGGCGGAACCTACGAGCAGTACTTC; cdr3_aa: CASSQILGGTYEQYF
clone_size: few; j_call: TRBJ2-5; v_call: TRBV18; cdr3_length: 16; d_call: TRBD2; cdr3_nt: TGTGCCAGCTCACCCCTGACTAGCGGGAGAGAAGAGACCCAGTACTTC; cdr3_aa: CASSPLTSGREETQYF
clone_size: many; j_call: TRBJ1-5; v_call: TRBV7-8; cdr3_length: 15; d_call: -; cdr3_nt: TGTGCCAGCAGCTTTTCTAAAGGGGGGGGTCAGCCCCAGCATTTT; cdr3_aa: CASSFSKGGGQPQHF
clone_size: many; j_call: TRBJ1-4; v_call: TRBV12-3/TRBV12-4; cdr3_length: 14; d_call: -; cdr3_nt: TGTGCCAGCAGTTTTGGTAATCTCGGTGAAAAACTGTTTTTT; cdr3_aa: CASSFGNLGEKLFF
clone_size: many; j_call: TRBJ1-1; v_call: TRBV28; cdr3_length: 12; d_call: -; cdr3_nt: TGTGCCAGCAGTTTGGACCGAGGGGAAGCTTTCTTT; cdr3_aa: CASSLDRGEAFF
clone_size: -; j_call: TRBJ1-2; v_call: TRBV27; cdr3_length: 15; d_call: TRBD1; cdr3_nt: TGTGCCAGCAGTGCCCGTGCAGGGGGCTGGAGTGGCTACACCTTC; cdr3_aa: CASSARAGGWSGYTF
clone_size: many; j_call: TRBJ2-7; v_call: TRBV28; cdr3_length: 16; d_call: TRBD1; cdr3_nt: TGTGCCAGCAGCCTCGGGGGGGGGACAGGGGGAGGCGAGCAGTACTTC; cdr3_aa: CASSLGGGTGGGEQYF
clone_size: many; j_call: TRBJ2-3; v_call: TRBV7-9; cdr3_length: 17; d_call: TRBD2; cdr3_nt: TGTGCCAGCAGCTCCCCCGAGACTAGCGGACGCACAGATACGCAGTATTTT; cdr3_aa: CASSSPETSGRTDTQYF
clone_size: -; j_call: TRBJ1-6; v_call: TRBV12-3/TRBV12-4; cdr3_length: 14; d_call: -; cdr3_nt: TGTGCCAGCAGGGGGGGACGGGGGAATTCACCCCTCCACTTT; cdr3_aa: CASRGGRGNSPLHF
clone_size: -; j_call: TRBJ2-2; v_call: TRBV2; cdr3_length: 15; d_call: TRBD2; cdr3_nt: TGTGCCAGCAGTGTGCGTAGCGGGGACACCGGGGAGCTGTTTTTT; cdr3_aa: CASSVRSGDTGELFF
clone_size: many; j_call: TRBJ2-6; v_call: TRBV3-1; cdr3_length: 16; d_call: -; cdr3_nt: TGTGCCAGCAGCCAAGATGTAGCCTCTGGGGCCAACGTCCTGACTTTC; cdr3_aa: CASSQDVASGANVLTF